This T cell receptor (beta chain) was profiled in a study of spatial heterogeneity in lung cancer. In the study overall: Compared with alpha-chain sequences, beta-chain sequences were consistently detected in greater numbers. Study outcomes and limitations: Ubiquitous expanded tumor TCRs were seen in blood more at resection than at follow-up.

Comments on this clonotype: Its antigen is unknown.

The time point: sample taken at primary tumor resection. No cells were sorted before sequencing. The whole RNA sequenced was extracted from tumor, nontumor lung or frozen PBMC. The donor population consisted of some 70 patients with untreated, early-stage non-small cell lung cancer. Each molecule of TCR cDNA was tagged with one unique molecular identifier. Each CDR3 protein gets one entry after TCRdb re-called the 5' RACE reads with MiXCR. The sample has about 85,000 distinct CDR3 sequences; about a fifth are singletons. The germline gives CDR1 LGHDT, CDR2 YNNKEL (reference sequence). The CDR3 extends over 15 amino acids. Trimming removed 1 base at V and 0 bases at J, with 6 bases between.

The specimen was PBMCs, collected at surgery. This rearrangement joins TRBV3-1 to TRBJ2-2; tentative D call: TRBD2 (6 bases). The TCR originated in a male donor with early-stage non-small cell lung cancer. This CDR3 is CASSQGLANTGELFF. CDR3 bases: TGTGCCAGCAGCCAAGGACTAGCGAACACCGGGGAGCTGTTTTTT.